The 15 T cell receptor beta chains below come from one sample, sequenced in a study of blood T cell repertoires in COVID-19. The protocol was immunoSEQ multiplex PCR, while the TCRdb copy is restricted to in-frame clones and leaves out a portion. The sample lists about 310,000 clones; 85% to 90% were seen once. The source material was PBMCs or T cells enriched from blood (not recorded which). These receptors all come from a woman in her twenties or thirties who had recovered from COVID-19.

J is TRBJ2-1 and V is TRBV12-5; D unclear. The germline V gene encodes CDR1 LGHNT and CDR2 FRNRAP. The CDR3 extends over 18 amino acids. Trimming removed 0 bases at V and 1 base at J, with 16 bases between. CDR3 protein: CASGLVLPRQTSYNEQFF. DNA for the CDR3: TGTGCTAGTGGTTTGGTACTTCCTAGGCAGACGTCCTACAATGAGCAGTTCTTC.

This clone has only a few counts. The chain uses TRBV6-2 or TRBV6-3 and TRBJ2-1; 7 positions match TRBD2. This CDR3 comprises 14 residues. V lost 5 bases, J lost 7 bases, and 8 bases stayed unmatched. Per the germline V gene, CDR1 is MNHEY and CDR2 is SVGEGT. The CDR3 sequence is CASSPGGVRNEQFF. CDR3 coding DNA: TGTGCCAGCAGTCCGGGGGGAGTAAGGAATGAGCAGTTCTTC.

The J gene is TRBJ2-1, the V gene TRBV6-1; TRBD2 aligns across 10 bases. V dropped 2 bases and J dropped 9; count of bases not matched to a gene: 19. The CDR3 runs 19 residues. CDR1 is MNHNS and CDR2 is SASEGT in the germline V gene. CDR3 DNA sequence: TGTGCCAGCAGTGAATTAACTAGCGGGATCGGCACCATGAATGGTGAGCAGTTCTTC. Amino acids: CASSELTSGIGTMNGEQFF.

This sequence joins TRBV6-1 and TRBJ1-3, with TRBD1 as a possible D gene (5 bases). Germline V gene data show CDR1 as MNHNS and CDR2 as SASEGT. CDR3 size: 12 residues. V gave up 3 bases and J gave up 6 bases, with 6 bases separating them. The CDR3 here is CASSETVNTIYF. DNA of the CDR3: TGTGCCAGCAGTGAGACAGTAAACACCATATATTTT.

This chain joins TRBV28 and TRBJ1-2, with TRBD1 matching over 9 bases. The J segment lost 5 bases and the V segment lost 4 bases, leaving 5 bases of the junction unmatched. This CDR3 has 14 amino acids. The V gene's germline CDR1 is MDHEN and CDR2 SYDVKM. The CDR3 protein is CASSWGQGLYGYTF. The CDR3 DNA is TGTGCCAGCAGTTGGGGACAGGGTCTATATGGCTACACCTTC.

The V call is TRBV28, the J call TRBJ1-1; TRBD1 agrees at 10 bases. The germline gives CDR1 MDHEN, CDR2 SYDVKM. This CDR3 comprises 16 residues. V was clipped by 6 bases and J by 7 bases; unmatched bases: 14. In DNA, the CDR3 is TGTGCCAGCAGCATCTGGACAGGGGGTCAAGGGAATGAAGCTTTCTTT. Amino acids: CASSIWTGGQGNEAFF.

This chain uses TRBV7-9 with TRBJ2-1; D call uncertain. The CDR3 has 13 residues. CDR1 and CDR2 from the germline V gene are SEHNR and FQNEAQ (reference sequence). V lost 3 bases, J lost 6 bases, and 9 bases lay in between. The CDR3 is CASSFLLSNEQFF. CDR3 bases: TGTGCCAGCAGCTTTTTACTAAGCAATGAGCAGTTCTTC.

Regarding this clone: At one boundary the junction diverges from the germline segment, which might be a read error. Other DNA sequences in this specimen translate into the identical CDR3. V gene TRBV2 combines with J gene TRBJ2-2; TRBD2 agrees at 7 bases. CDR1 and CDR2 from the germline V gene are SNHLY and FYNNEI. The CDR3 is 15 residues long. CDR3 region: CASSEGLANTGELFF. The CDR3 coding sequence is TGTGCCAGCAGCGAAGGACTAGCGAACACCGGGGAGCTGTTTTTT.

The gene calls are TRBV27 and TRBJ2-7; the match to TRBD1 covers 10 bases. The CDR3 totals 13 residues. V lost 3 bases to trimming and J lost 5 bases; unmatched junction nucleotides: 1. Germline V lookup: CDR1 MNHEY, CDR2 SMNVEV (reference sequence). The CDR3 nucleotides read TGTGCCAGCAGTTTGGGACAGGGGAACGAGCAGTACTTC. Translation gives CASSLGQGNEQYF.

The CDR3 DNA is TGTGCCAGCAGCTTAGGGCTAGTAGAAGTCGATACGCAGTATTTT. Its translation is CASSLGLVEVDTQYF. The chain recombines TRBV7-9 with TRBJ2-3, with D uncertain. The CDR3 has 15 residues. Germline V gene sequence: CDR1 SEHNR, CDR2 FQNEAQ (reference sequence). Trimming removed 1 base at V and 6 bases at J, with 14 bases between.

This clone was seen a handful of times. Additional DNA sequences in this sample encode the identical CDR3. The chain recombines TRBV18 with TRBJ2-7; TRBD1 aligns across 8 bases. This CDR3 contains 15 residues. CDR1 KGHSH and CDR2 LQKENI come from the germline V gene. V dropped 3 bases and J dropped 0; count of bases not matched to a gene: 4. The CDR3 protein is CASSPPGQGSYEQYF. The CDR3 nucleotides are TGTGCCAGCTCACCCCCCGGACAGGGCTCCTACGAGCAGTACTTC.

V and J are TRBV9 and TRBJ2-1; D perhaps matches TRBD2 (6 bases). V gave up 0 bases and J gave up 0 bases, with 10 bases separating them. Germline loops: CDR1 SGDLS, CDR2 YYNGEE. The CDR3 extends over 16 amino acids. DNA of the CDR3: TGTGCCAGCAGCGTAGCGGAGGGGACCTCCTACAATGAGCAGTTCTTC. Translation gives CASSVAEGTSYNEQFF. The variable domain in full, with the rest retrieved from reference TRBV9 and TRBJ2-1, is DSGVTQTPKHLITATGQRVTLRCSPRSGDLSVYWYQQSLDQGLQFLIQYYNGEERAKGNILERFSAQQFPDLHSELNLSSLELGDSALYFCASSVAEGTSYNEQFFGPGTRLTVL.

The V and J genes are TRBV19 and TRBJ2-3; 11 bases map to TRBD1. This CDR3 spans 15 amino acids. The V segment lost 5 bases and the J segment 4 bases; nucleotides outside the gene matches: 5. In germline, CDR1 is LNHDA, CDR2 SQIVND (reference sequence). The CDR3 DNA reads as TGTGCCAGTAGTGGACAGGGGGCTATATCAGATACGCAGTATTTT. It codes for CASSGQGAISDTQYF.

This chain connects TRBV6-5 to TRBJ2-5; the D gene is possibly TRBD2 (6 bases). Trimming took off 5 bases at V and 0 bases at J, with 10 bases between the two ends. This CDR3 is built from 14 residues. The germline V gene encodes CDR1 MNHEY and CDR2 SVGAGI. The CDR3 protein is CASSLGTYQETQYF. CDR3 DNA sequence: TGTGCCAGCAGTCTAGGGACTTACCAAGAGACCCAGTACTTC.

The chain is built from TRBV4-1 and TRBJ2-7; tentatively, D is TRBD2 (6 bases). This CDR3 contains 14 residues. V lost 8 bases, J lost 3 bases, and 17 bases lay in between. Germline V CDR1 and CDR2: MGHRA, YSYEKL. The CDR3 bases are TGCGCCAGCTGGGGTGGGGAGGACCACTACGAGCAGTACTTC. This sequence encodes CASWGGEDHYEQYF.